Following are 24 T cell receptor beta chains from one sample sequenced in a study of blood T cell repertoires in COVID-19. TCRdb's table, derived via immunoSEQ multiplex PCR, lists solely in-frame clones and lacks some. The repertoire includes around 320,000 clones, over 90% of them detected once, and about 4% sits in the top ten. The specimen was PBMCs or T cells enriched from blood (not recorded which). The receptors were sampled from a woman aged 30 to 39 who had been exposed to COVID-19.

V usage is TRBV19 and J usage is TRBJ1-6, with 9 positions matching TRBD1. V was pared by 9 bases and J by 9 bases, with 15 bases of the junction left unmatched. The CDR3 sequence is 16 residues long. Per germline, CDR1 LNHDA and CDR2 SQIVND (reference sequence). DNA of the CDR3: TGTGCCAGCAGCCCCGACCGACAGGGGGTTGGTTCACCCCTCCACTTT. Translating it yields CASSPDRQGVGSPLHF.

The rearrangement links TRBV12-3 or TRBV12-4 to TRBJ1-2, with 8 bases aligning to TRBD1. The CDR3 contains 13 residues. The V gene end was trimmed by 6 bases and the J gene end by 3 bases; junction bases not matched to a gene: 3. The CDR3 sequence is CASSRGRDYGYTF. Here the CDR3 DNA reads TGTGCCAGCAGCAGGGGGCGCGACTATGGCTACACCTTC.

This chain connects TRBV5-1 to TRBJ2-7; D is perhaps TRBD1 (5 bases). The germline V gene encodes CDR1 SGHRS and CDR2 YFSETQ. Deletions cut 4 bases from V and 6 bases from J, with 23 bases between. CDR3 length: 16 amino acids. The CDR3 loop reads CASSGRLGARSREQYF. DNA for the CDR3: TGCGCCAGCAGCGGGCGGTTAGGGGCACGTTCGCGCGAGCAGTACTTC.

V and J are TRBV29-1 and TRBJ1-2; tentatively, D is TRBD1 (6 bases). V gave up 7 bases and J gave up 2 bases, with 11 bases separating them. The CDR3 is 12 residues long. Germline V gene lookup returns CDR1 SQVTM and CDR2 ANQGSEA. CDR3 sequence reads: CSARGQNYGYTF. For the CDR3, the DNA is TGCAGCGCGAGGGGACAAAACTATGGCTACACCTTC.

The CDR3: CASGRALEGGGYTF. As DNA, the CDR3 is TGTGCCAGCGGGAGAGCTTTGGAGGGAGGTGGCTACACCTTC. V and J are TRBV6-5 and TRBJ1-2, with unresolved D. The germline V and J ends were trimmed by 8 bases and 7 bases, with 20 bases remaining between them. Per the germline V gene, CDR1 is MNHEY and CDR2 is SVGAGI. This CDR3 comprises 14 residues.

This chain uses TRBV7-6 with TRBJ1-3; D is perhaps TRBD1 (6 bases). In germline, CDR1 is SGHVS, CDR2 FNYEAQ. V lost 9 bases and J 0 bases, leaving 9 bases between the germline ends. This CDR3 has 13 amino acids. The CDR3 loop is CASRGYSGNTIYF. The CDR3 coding sequence is TGTGCCAGTAGGGGGTACTCTGGAAACACCATATATTTT.

The genes are TRBV24-1 and TRBJ1-4; weak D call: TRBD1 (5 bases). This CDR3 spans 13 amino acids. V lost 9 bases and J 4 bases, leaving 11 bases between the germline ends. Looked up from germline, CDR1 is KGHDR and CDR2 is SFDVKD. The CDR3 region has the DNA TGTGCCACCTCCTCGGGGGTTAATGAAAAACTGTTTTTT. Its protein is CATSSGVNEKLFF.

V and J are TRBV6-5 and TRBJ1-1; the D is unclear. The CDR3 contains 11 residues. V was cut by 6 bases and J by 10 bases, with 12 bases left in between. Germline V gene sequence: CDR1 MNHEY, CDR2 SVGAGI. The CDR3 DNA reads as TGTGCCAGCAGCCTGGGTGGACTAGCTTTCTTT. Its translation: CASSLGGLAFF.

V usage is TRBV9 and J usage is TRBJ1-1; TRBD1 agrees at 8 bases. CDR3 length: 14 residues. Germline V gene lookup returns CDR1 SGDLS and CDR2 YYNGEE. Losses at the gene ends were 0 bases for V and 10 bases for J; bases not matched to a gene: 8. CDR3 residues: CASSVGAGGAGAFF. CDR3 DNA sequence: TGTGCCAGCAGCGTAGGGGCAGGGGGCGCGGGAGCTTTCTTT.

DNA for the CDR3: TGTGCCATCAGTGAGTCTTCAGGGATTACACACTATGGCTACACCTTC. It translates to CAISESSGITHYGYTF. This rearrangement joins TRBV10-3 to TRBJ1-2; tentatively, D is TRBD1 (5 bases). Between the trimmed V and J ends, which lost 0 bases and 3 bases, there was a span of 14 bases. The CDR3 contains 16 residues. Germline-derived CDR1 and CDR2 are ENHRY and SYGVKD.

V usage is TRBV2 and J usage is TRBJ1-2; D possibly corresponds to TRBD1 (6 bases). Germline CDR1 and CDR2: SNHLY and FYNNEI. The CDR3 has 14 residues. The V gene lost 5 bases and the J gene lost 1 base, with 11 bases spanning the gap. CDR3 protein: CASSNGQINYGYTF. CDR3 in DNA: TGTGCCAGCAGTAACGGACAGATTAACTATGGCTACACCTTC.

The chain is built from TRBV5-5 and TRBJ1-1; 10 bases are a match to TRBD1. Germline-derived CDR1 and CDR2 are SGHKS and YYEKEE (reference sequence). This CDR3 is built from 14 residues. After removal of 2 bases from V and 5 bases from J, the junction contained 3 bases not matched to a gene. CDR3 sequence: CASSFDRGPTEAFF. CDR3 nucleotide sequence: TGTGCCAGCAGCTTCGACAGGGGGCCTACTGAAGCTTTCTTT.

The chain carries TRBV7-9 and TRBJ1-2, with unresolved D. The germline CDR1 and CDR2 sequences are SEHNR and FQNEAQ (reference sequence). V was cut by 6 bases and J by 3 bases, with 8 bases left in between. The CDR3 loop spans 12 amino acids. The CDR3 loop is CASSSDDYGYTF. The CDR3 nucleotides are TGTGCCAGCAGTAGCGATGACTATGGCTACACCTTC.

V is TRBV3-1 (or the pseudogene TRBV3-2) and J is TRBJ2-1, with 9 bases lining up with TRBD2. The germline gives CDR1 LGHDT, CDR2 YNNKEL (reference sequence). The CDR3 has 14 residues. The ends lost 4 bases at V and 4 bases at J; junction bases unmatched: 2. The CDR3 nucleotides read TGTGCCAGCAGCCGACTAGCGGCGTACAATGAGCAGTTCTTC. It is translated as CASSRLAAYNEQFF.

The chain is built from TRBV3-1 (or the pseudogene TRBV3-2) and TRBJ2-7; D may be TRBD1 (6 bases). There are 15 residues in the CDR3. V was shortened by 0 bases and J by 2 bases, with 11 bases between the two germline ends. CDR1 and CDR2 from the germline V gene are LGHDT and YNNKEL (reference sequence). The CDR3 region has the DNA TGTGCCAGCAGCCAAGATGGGGGCCATACCTACGAGCAGTACTTC. Its protein is CASSQDGGHTYEQYF.

This chain uses TRBV19 with TRBJ2-3, with a tentative D call TRBD2 (5 bases). V was clipped by 3 bases and J by 6 bases, with 19 bases between them. The CDR3 loop spans 16 amino acids. Germline V gene data show CDR1 as LNHDA and CDR2 as SQIVND (reference sequence). The CDR3 DNA is TGTGCCAGTAGTATCCGATTCGAGGAGATAGCGGATACGCAGTATTTT. The encoded protein is CASSIRFEEIADTQYF.

In this sample, this clone turned up a few times. V and J are TRBV3-1 (or the pseudogene TRBV3-2) and TRBJ2-3, with TRBD2 as a possible D gene (6 bases). The CDR3 covers 13 residues. Germline V lookup: CDR1 LGHDT, CDR2 YNNKEL (reference sequence). The germline V and J ends were trimmed by 4 bases and 1 base, with 6 bases remaining between them. CDR3 coding DNA: TGTGCCAGCAGCCGGGGGGGCACAGATACGCAGTATTTT. Encoded protein: CASSRGGTDTQYF.

About this clone: Additional DNA sequences in this sample encode the identical CDR3. V gene TRBV7-9 combines with J gene TRBJ1-1; 7 bases fit TRBD1. Germline CDR1 SEHNR, CDR2 FQNEAQ (reference sequence). V trimming: 5 bases; J trimming: 2 bases; junction bases outside the gene matches: 5. This CDR3 region has 14 residues. The CDR3 DNA follows: TGTGCCAGCAGCCCGAGACAGGGTAACACTGAAGCTTTCTTT. Amino acids: CASSPRQGNTEAFF.

The V call is TRBV19, the J call TRBJ1-1; TRBD1 is a possible D gene (5 bases). The CDR3 loop spans 14 amino acids. V was cut by 2 bases and J by 1 base, with 8 bases left in between. From germline, CDR1 is LNHDA and CDR2 SQIVND (reference sequence). Written as DNA, the CDR3 is TGTGCCAGTAGTATAAGGGGCCAGAACACTGAAGCTTTCTTT. The encoded protein is CASSIRGQNTEAFF.

The V and J genes are TRBV5-1 and TRBJ2-5, with 9 nucleotides matching TRBD2. With V trimmed by 4 bases and J by 5 bases, 9 bases remained unmatched. CDR1 and CDR2 from the germline V gene are SGHRS and YFSETQ. The CDR3 is made up of 15 amino acids. CDR3 residues: CASSDSGTSLETQYF. DNA for the CDR3: TGCGCCAGCAGCGACTCCGGGACTAGCCTCGAGACCCAGTACTTC.

CDR3 region: CASSRGHGYTF. The CDR3 DNA follows: TGTGCCAGCTCAAGGGGCCATGGCTACACCTTC. The chain recombines TRBV6-4 with TRBJ1-2; maybe TRBD1 (5 bases). The CDR3 is 11 residues long. Deletions cut 8 bases from V and 6 bases from J, with 10 bases between. The V gene's germline CDR1 is MRHNA and CDR2 SNTAGT.

CDR3 sequence: CASTTGGDEDEQFF. The CDR3 DNA follows: TGCGCCAGCACCACAGGGGGGGACGAAGATGAGCAGTTCTTC. The genes are TRBV5-1 and TRBJ2-1, with D possibly matching TRBD1 (8 bases). CDR1 and CDR2 from the germline V gene are SGHRS and YFSETQ. Trimming removed 6 bases at V and 8 bases at J, with 18 bases between. The CDR3 contains 14 residues.

The chain has TRBV5-4 and TRBJ1-2, with 8 bases lining up with TRBD1. The CDR3 is 15 residues long. The J segment lost 7 bases and the V segment lost 4 bases, leaving 12 bases of the junction unmatched. The germline CDR1 and CDR2 sequences are SGHNT and YYREEE (reference sequence). The CDR3 nucleotides are TGTGCCAGCAGCCTGGACAGGGCCAGGCAAGGTGGCTACACCTTC. Protein: CASSLDRARQGGYTF.

The rearrangement links TRBV3-1 (or the pseudogene TRBV3-2) to TRBJ1-1; D gene unclear. V was cut by 4 bases and J by 1 base, with 10 bases left in between. CDR1 LGHDT and CDR2 YNNKEL come from the germline V gene (reference sequence). The CDR3 is made up of 14 amino acids. CDR3 in amino acids: CASSPLSGNTEAFF. Here the CDR3 DNA reads TGTGCCAGCAGCCCCCTTTCGGGGAACACTGAAGCTTTCTTT.